The TCR beta chain under discussion was sequenced for a study of CD4 T cells in relation to SARS-CoV-2 and coronaviruses. Study-wide background: After roughly ten days of antigen culture, PBMC TCR beta CDR3s were sequenced. General study findings and limits: Approximately 65% of donors had memory CD4+ clonotypes crossrecognizing SARS-CoV-2 and common cold coronavirus spike.

Germline V gene lookup returns CDR1 LNHDA and CDR2 SQIVND (reference sequence). Trimming took off 6 bases at V and 2 bases at J, with 15 bases between the two ends. The CDR3 has 15 residues. For around ten days, 10^5 sorted CD4+ cells grew with T cell-depleted PBMCs and CEF. Repertoires were generated with immunoSEQ multiplex PCR, while TCRdb's copy carries only in-frame clones and drops some. The sample records 35,000 or so clones, around 80% being singletons. Comment on this clone: The target antigen is unknown.

The sequencing sample was made of memory CD4+ T cells from PBMCs, cultured in vitro. The V and J genes are TRBV19 and TRBJ2-3; possibly TRBD2 for D (5 bases). The receptor's source is an adult with COVID-19. The CDR3 sequence is CASSAGVTFTDTQYF. The CDR3 DNA sequence: TGTGCCAGTAGCGCCGGGGTAACCTTCACAGATACGCAGTATTTT.